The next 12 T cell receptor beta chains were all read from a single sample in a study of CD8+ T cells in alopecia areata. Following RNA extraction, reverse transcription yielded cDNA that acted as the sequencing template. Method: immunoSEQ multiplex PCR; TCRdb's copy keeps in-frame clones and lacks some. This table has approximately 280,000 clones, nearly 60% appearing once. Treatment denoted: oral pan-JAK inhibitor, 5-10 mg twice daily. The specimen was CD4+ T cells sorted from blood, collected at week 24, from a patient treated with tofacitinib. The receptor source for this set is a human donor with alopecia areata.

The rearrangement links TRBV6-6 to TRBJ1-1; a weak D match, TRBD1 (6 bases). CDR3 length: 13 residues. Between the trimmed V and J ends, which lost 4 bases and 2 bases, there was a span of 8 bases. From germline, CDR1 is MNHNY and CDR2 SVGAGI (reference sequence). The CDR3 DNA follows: TGTGCCAGCAGTTTACAGGGTAACACTGAAGCTTTCTTT. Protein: CASSLQGNTEAFF.

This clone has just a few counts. CDR3 sequence: CASSRILQGGQGGTGELFF. The CDR3 bases are TGCGCCAGCAGCCGCATACTACAGGGGGGACAGGGAGGCACCGGGGAGCTGTTTTTT. The chain uses TRBV4-1 and TRBJ2-2; 9 bases line up with TRBD1. V was clipped by 4 bases and J by 4 bases; unmatched bases: 16. This CDR3 spans 19 amino acids. Germline CDR1 and CDR2: MGHRA and YSYEKL.

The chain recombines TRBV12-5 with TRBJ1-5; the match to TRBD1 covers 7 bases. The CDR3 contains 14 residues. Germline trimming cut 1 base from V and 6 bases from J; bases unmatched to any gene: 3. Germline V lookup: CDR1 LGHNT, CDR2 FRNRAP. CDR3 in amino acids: CASGLAQGIQPQHF. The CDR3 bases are TGTGCTAGTGGTTTGGCACAGGGGATTCAGCCCCAGCATTTT.

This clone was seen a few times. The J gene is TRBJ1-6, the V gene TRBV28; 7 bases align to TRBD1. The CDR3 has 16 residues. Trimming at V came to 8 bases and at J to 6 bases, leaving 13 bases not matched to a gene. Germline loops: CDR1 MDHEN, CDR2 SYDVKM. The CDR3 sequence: CASRTPEGAGNSPLHF. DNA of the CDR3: TGTGCCAGCCGCACCCCGGAGGGGGCGGGTAATTCACCCCTCCACTTT.

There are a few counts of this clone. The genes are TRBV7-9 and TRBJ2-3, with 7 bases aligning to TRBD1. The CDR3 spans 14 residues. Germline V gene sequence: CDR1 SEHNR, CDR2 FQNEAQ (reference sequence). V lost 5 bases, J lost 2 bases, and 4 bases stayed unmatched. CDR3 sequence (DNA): TGTGCCAGCAGCAGCACAGGGGCCACAGATACGCAGTATTTT. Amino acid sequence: CASSSTGATDTQYF. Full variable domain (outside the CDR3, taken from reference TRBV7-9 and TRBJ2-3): DTGVSQNPRHKITKRGQNVTFRCDPISEHNRLYWYRQTLGQGPEFLTYFQNEAQLEKSRLLSDRFSAERPKGSFSTLEIQRTEQGDSAMYLCASSSTGATDTQYFGPGTRLTVL.

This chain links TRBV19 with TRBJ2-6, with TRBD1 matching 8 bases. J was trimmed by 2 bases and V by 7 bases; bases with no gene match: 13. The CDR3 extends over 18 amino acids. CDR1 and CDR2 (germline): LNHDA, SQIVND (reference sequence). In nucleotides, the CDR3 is TGTGCCAGTATGGCCCGGTTACAGGGGGTAGCTGGGGCCAACGTCCTGACTTTC. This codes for CASMARLQGVAGANVLTF.

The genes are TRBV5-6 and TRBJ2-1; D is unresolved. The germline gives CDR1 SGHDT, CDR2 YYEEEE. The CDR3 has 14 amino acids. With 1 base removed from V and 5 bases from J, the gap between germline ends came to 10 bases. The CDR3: CASSLLERNNEQFF. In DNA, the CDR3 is TGTGCCAGCAGCTTGCTTGAGAGGAACAATGAGCAGTTCTTC. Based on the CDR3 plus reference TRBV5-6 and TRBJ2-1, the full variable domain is DAGVTQSPTHLIKTRGQQVTLRCSPKSGHDTVSWYQQALGQGPQFIFQYYEEEERQRGNFPDRFSGHQFPNYSSELNVNALLLGDSALYLCASSLLERNNEQFFGPGTRLTVL.

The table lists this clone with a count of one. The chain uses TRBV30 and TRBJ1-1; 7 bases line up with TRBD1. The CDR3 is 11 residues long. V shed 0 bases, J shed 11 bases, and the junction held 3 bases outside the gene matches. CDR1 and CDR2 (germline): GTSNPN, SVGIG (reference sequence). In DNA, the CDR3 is TGTGCCTGGAGTGTTCAGGGGGTGGCTTTCTTT. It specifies CAWSVQGVAFF.

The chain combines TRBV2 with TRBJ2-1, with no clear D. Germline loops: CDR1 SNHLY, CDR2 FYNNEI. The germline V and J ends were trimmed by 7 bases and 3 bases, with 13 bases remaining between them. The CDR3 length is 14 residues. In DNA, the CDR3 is TGTGCCAGCACCAGCAGCGAGGACTACAATGAGCAGTTCTTC. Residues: CASTSSEDYNEQFF.

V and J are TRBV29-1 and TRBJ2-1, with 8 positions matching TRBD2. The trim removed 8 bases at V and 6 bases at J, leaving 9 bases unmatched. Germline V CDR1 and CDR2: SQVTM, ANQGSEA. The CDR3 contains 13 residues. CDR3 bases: TGCAGCCTCACGGGGCTAGCGGGCAATGAGCAGTTCTTC. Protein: CSLTGLAGNEQFF.

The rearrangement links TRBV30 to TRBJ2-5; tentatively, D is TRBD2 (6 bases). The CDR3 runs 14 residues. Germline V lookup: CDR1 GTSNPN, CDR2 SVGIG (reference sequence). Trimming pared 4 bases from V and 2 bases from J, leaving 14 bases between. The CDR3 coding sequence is TGTGCCTGGACGTTCGTCGGGGGACAAGAGACCCAGTACTTC. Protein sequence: CAWTFVGGQETQYF.

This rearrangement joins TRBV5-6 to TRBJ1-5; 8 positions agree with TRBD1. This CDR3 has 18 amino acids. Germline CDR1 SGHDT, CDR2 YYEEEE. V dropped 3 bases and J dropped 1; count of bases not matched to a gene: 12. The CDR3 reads CASSWYRGQGVSNQPQHF. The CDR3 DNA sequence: TGTGCCAGCAGCTGGTACCGAGGACAGGGAGTGAGCAATCAGCCCCAGCATTTT.